Listed below are T cell receptor beta chains from one sample, sequenced in a study of blood T cells in healthy people across ages. One entry per CDR3 protein, called by TCRdb with MiXCR from the 5' RACE reads. The sample holds about 800,000 distinct CDR3 sequences, 25% seen once. This sample was also put to use in a study of T cells of mothers and their children.

The sample comprised blood. The receptors shown here come from a boy aged 10-17 years in good health. CDR3s include the opening cysteine and the closing phenylalanine or tryptophan. D genes are given only for firm matches. Some rows mark clone size as missing; the rest say once, few, many or name a class of expanded clone.

J gene,clone size,V gene,D gene,CDR3 DNA,CDR3 protein
TRBJ2-1,.,TRBV20-1,.,TGCAGCCGAGAAGGGGCTTACCATGAGCAGTTCTTC,CSREGAYHEQFF
TRBJ2-7,few,TRBV12-3/TRBV12-4,TRBD1,TGTGCCAGCAGTTTGGGGACAGGGGGCCACTTCGAGCAGTACTTC,CASSLGTGGHFEQYF
TRBJ2-1,.,TRBV7-2,.,TGTGCCAGCAGCGTCACGTCCGGAGACAGTTCCTACAATGAGCAGTTCTTC,CASSVTSGDSSYNEQFF
TRBJ2-7,.,TRBV6-2/TRBV6-3,.,TGTGCCAGCATCGGAGCCCCACACTACGAGCAGTACTTC,CASIGAPHYEQYF
TRBJ2-5,few,TRBV4-1,.,TGCGCCAGCAGCCAATATCAGGGCCGGACGGAGACCCAGTACTTC,CASSQYQGRTETQYF
TRBJ1-1,.,TRBV5-1,.,TGCGCCAGCAGCAACTCGCCCGGGACATACCTTGAAGCTTTCTTT,CASSNSPGTYLEAFF
TRBJ1-4,few,TRBV7-2,.,TGTGCCAGCAGTCGGGCCGGGGGCGTCTCAACTAATGAAAAACTGTTTTTT,CASSRAGGVSTNEKLFF
TRBJ2-5,few,TRBV7-2,.,TGTGCCAGCAGCCCTCTATCGGCAGGGGTGGCGGAGACCCAGTACTTC,CASSPLSAGVAETQYF
TRBJ2-3,.,TRBV18,.,TGTGCCAGCTCATTGACCAGTCTCACAGATACGCAGTATTTT,CASSLTSLTDTQYF
TRBJ2-2,.,TRBV29-1,.,TGCAGCGTTGCCGCCCCGGATCGGAACACCGGGGAGCTGTTTTTT,CSVAAPDRNTGELFF
TRBJ2-2,.,TRBV24-1,.,TGTGCCACCAGTGATCCGGGACACATTCTCGGGGAGCTGTTTTTT,CATSDPGHILGELFF
TRBJ2-5,many,TRBV7-8,TRBD1,TGTGCCAGCAGTTCGGGACAGGGGGCTTATGAGACCCAGTACTTC,CASSSGQGAYETQYF
TRBJ1-2,few,TRBV27,.,TGTGCCAGCAGTTTACGTGGCGTGCCGTCTACTCGTCGTGGCTACACCTTC,CASSLRGVPSTRRGYTF
TRBJ2-5,few,TRBV6-5,TRBD2,TGTGCCAGCAGTTCTGGAGGTAGCGGGAGCGGAGAGACCCAGTACTTC,CASSSGGSGSGETQYF
TRBJ2-7,few,TRBV28,.,TGTGCCAGCAGTTTACAAGGCCCTGAGCAGTACTTC,CASSLQGPEQYF
TRBJ2-2,few,TRBV7-9,.,TGTGCCAGCAGCTTAGTTCCCGCCGGGGAGCTGTTTTTT,CASSLVPAGELFF
TRBJ2-7,.,TRBV7-2,.,TGTGCCAGCAGCTTTTTCAGGGGACCGTCCTACGAGCAGTACTTC,CASSFFRGPSYEQYF
TRBJ1-2,.,TRBV12-3/TRBV12-4,.,TGTGCCAGCAGTTTAGCCGGGGGACGAAGAGGCTACACCTTC,CASSLAGGRRGYTF
TRBJ1-2,.,TRBV7-9,.,TGTGCCAGCAGCCTAAGCAGGGGATGGACTAACTATGGCTACACCTTC,CASSLSRGWTNYGYTF
TRBJ2-3,.,TRBV7-2,.,TGTGGCAGCAGCGGAAGGGGCTTTGCGGGAGATACGCAGTATTTT,CGSSGRGFAGDTQYF
TRBJ1-2,few,TRBV9,TRBD1,TGTGCCAGCAGCGGGGACAGCTATGGCTACACCTTC,CASSGDSYGYTF
TRBJ2-7,few,TRBV6-1,.,TGTGCCAGTCTATTGACAGGCTCCCTCTACGAGCAGTACTTC,CASLLTGSLYEQYF
TRBJ2-2,few,TRBV7-9,TRBD1,TGTGCCAGCAGCTTCCCGCCGGGACAGGGATCCCCCACCGGGGAGCTGTTTTTT,CASSFPPGQGSPTGELFF
TRBJ2-5,.,TRBV10-3,.,TGTGCCATCAGTGGGACTAACCAAGAGACCCAGTACTTC,CAISGTNQETQYF
TRBJ1-5,few,TRBV11-1,.,TGTGCCAGCAGCTTAGATACCCGACCCGGTCAGCCCCAGCATTTT,CASSLDTRPGQPQHF
TRBJ1-1,.,TRBV28,TRBD1,TGTGCCGTGGGGGGACAGGGGGCAGCTGAAGCTTTCTTT,CAVGGQGAAEAFF
TRBJ2-7,few,TRBV28,TRBD1,TGTGCCAGCAGTCGACAGGGAGAGTTGGACTTC,CASSRQGELDF
TRBJ2-4,.,TRBV10-3,.,TGTGCCATCAGTGAGTCGAATTTAAACATTCAGTACTTC,CAISESNLNIQYF
TRBJ2-7,few,TRBV12-3/TRBV12-4,.,TGTGCCAGCAGTTGGGGTCTCATTTCCTACGAGCAGTACTTC,CASSWGLISYEQYF
TRBJ2-1,few,TRBV7-2,TRBD1,TGTGCCAGCACCGGGACAGAGTACAATGAGCAGTTCTTC,CASTGTEYNEQFF
TRBJ2-1,.,TRBV25-1,TRBD2,TGTGCCAGCAGTGAGGTAGCGGGGGCCTACAATGAGCAGTTCTTC,CASSEVAGAYNEQFF
TRBJ1-4,many,TRBV7-2,.,TGTGCCAGCAGCTTAGCCGGGCAGAATGAAAAACTGTTTTTT,CASSLAGQNEKLFF